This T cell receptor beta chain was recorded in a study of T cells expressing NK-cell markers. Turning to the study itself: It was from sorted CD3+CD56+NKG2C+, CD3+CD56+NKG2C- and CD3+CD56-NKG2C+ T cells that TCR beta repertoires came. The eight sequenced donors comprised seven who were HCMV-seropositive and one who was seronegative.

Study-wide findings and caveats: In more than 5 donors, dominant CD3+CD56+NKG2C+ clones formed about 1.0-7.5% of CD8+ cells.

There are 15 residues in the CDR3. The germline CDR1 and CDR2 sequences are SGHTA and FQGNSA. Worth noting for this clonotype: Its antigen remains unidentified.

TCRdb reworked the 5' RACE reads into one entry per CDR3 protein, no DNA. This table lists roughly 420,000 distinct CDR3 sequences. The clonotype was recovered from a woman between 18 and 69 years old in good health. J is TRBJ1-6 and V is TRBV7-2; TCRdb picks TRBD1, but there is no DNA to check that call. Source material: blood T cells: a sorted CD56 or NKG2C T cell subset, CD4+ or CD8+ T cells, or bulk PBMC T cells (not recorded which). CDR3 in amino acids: CASSLGDSANSPLHF. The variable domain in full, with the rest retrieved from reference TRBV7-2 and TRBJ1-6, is GAGVSQSPSNKVTEKGKDVELRCDPISGHTALYWYRQSLGQGLEFLIYFQGNSAPDKSGLPSDRFSAERTGGSVSTLTIQRTQQEDSAVYLCASSLGDSANSPLHFGNGTRLTVT.